A selection of T cell receptor beta chains follows, all from one sample in a study of neurological immune-mediated disorders. TCRdb ran MiXCR on the 5' RACE reads and lists one entry per CDR3 protein. The sample shows 77,000 or so distinct CDR3 sequences, approximately 10% of them seen only once. Input material: PBMCs. The receptors shown here come from a man aged 50 to 59 in good health. CDR3s include the opening cysteine and the closing phenylalanine or tryptophan. D genes are given only for firm matches.

D	V	J	CDR3
TRBD1	TRBV9	TRBJ1-1	CASSVSTGDGTEAFF
TRBD1	TRBV28	TRBJ1-3	CASSPTGTGENTIYF
NA	TRBV5-5	TRBJ2-6	CASSLGRRGQSSGANVLTF
TRBD1	TRBV7-2	TRBJ2-3	CASSPGQGNRDTQYF
TRBD1	TRBV12-3/TRBV12-4	TRBJ1-4	CASSSSGGRSGKLFF
TRBD1	TRBV12-3/TRBV12-4	TRBJ1-2	CASSGRDRGNGYTF
NA	TRBV5-6	TRBJ1-1	CASSPYKLPGDTEAFF
TRBD2	TRBV7-3	TRBJ2-1	CASSPHSGSSYNEQFF
TRBD2	TRBV20-1	TRBJ2-1	CSARPPSGVYNEQFF
TRBD1	TRBV7-2	TRBJ1-3	CASSPDRGFRAGNTIYF
TRBD2	TRBV5-1	TRBJ2-1	CASSRAAGGPMDEQFF
TRBD2	TRBV7-9	TRBJ2-5	CASSPDAGGQETQYF
NA	TRBV5-1	TRBJ1-1	CASSFNEGNTEAFF
NA	TRBV10-3	TRBJ1-5	CAISESGAYNQPQHF
TRBD1	TRBV18	TRBJ2-3	CASGQGRGDTQYF
NA	TRBV11-2	TRBJ2-7	CASSLDRHEQYF
NA	TRBV9	TRBJ1-1	CASSVSAGRTEAFF
NA	TRBV4-2	TRBJ2-7	CASSQVGQDEQYF
TRBD2	TRBV2	TRBJ2-7	CASSGLAASYEQYF
NA	TRBV4-1	TRBJ2-5	CASRHQSRDQETQYF
NA	TRBV12-3/TRBV12-4	TRBJ2-3	CASSLGDIRDTQYF
NA	TRBV7-9	TRBJ2-1	CASSLGLANSYNEQFF
NA	TRBV28	TRBJ2-1	CATTSSYNEQFF
NA	TRBV15	TRBJ2-7	CATSRDGGSQSSYEQYF
NA	TRBV6-6	TRBJ2-4	CASSAPQENKNIQYF
NA	TRBV12-3/TRBV12-4	TRBJ2-3	CASTRRRLAGTDTQYF
NA	TRBV5-1	TRBJ2-1	CASSLSPPQSYNEQFF
TRBD1	TRBV7-2	TRBJ1-3	CASSLEGGKSGNTIYF
TRBD1	TRBV10-3	TRBJ1-5	CAISATGQGVQPQHF
NA	TRBV5-1	TRBJ1-5	CASSLTSLAQHF
TRBD2	TRBV5-1	TRBJ2-7	CASSSTSGRRTYEQYF
NA	TRBV10-3	TRBJ1-6	CAIKETFNSPLHF
TRBD2	TRBV27	TRBJ2-7	CASSFSKPGLAPFF
NA	TRBV2	TRBJ2-3	CASSADYASTDTQYF
NA	TRBV5-6	TRBJ1-5	CASSVGHLIDAQHF
TRBD2	TRBV20-1	TRBJ2-7	CSARGTSGGTYEQYF
NA	TRBV7-2	TRBJ2-3	CASSLAGGLGDTQYF
TRBD1	TRBV28	TRBJ2-7	CASSLAGTGSYEQYF
NA	TRBV6-1	TRBJ1-1	CASSVKQWNTEAFF
TRBD1	TRBV12-3/TRBV12-4	TRBJ2-7	CASRTQGAYEQYF
TRBD2	TRBV5-1	TRBJ2-5	CASSNSGGAETQYF
TRBD2	TRBV4-2	TRBJ2-5	CASSQAGTSVLETQYF
NA	TRBV20-1	TRBJ1-1	CSARDLAFSGETEAFF
TRBD2	TRBV6-6	TRBJ2-7	CASRSSGSYEQYF
TRBD1	TRBV27	TRBJ2-1	CASSLRQGDSNEQFF
NA	TRBV12-3/TRBV12-4	TRBJ2-7	CASRRQGGENEQYF
TRBD2	TRBV7-7	TRBJ2-5	CASSPGLAGGGMETQYF
NA	TRBV20-1	TRBJ2-3	CSAARTLKDTQYF
TRBD2	TRBV4-1	TRBJ2-7	CASSQEASGVLKQYF
NA	TRBV20-1	TRBJ2-3	CSAAPVGAGAFTDTQYF
TRBD2	TRBV7-8	TRBJ2-3	CASSPGRLAGVSDTQYF
NA	TRBV6-2/TRBV6-3	TRBJ2-7	CASSSPQGGVSYEQYF
NA	TRBV28	TRBJ2-2	CASSGGGRLNTGELFF
NA	TRBV12-5	TRBJ2-7	CASGFSGGDLLYF
NA	TRBV12-3/TRBV12-4	TRBJ2-2	CASSFRPLINTGELFF